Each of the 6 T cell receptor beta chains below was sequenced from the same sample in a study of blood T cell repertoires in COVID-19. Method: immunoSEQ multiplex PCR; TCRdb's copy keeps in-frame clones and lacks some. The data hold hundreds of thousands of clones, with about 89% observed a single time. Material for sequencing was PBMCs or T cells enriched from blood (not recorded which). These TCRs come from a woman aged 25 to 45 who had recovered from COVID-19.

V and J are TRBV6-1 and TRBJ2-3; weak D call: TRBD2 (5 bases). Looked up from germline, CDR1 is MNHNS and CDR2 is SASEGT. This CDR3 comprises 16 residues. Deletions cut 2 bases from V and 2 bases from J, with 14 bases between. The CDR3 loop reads CASSESEGKFTDTQYF. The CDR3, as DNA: TGTGCCAGCAGTGAAAGCGAGGGAAAATTCACAGATACGCAGTATTTT.

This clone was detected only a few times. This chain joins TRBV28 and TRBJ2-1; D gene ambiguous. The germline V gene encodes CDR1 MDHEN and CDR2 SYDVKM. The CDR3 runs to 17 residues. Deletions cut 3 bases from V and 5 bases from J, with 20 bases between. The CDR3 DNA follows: TGTGCCAGCAGTTTTTTCGGCCGATACACTAACCACAATGAGCAGTTCTTC. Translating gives CASSFFGRYTNHNEQFF.

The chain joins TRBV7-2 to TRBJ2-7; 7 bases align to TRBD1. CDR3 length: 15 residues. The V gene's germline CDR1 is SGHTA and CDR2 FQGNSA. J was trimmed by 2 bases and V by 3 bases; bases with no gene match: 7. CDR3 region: CASSFGPGQTYEQYF. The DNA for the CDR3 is TGTGCCAGCAGCTTTGGGCCGGGACAGACCTACGAGCAGTACTTC.

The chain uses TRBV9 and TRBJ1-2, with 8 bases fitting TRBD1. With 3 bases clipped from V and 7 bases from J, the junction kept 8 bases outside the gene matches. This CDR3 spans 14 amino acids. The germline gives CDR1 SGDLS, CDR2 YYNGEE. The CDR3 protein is CASSETGGRFGYTF. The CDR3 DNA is TGTGCCAGCAGCGAAACAGGGGGGAGGTTTGGCTACACCTTC. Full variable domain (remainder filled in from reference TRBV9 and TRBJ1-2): DSGVTQTPKHLITATGQRVTLRCSPRSGDLSVYWYQQSLDQGLQFLIQYYNGEERAKGNILERFSAQQFPDLHSELNLSSLELGDSALYFCASSETGGRFGYTFGSGTRLTVV.

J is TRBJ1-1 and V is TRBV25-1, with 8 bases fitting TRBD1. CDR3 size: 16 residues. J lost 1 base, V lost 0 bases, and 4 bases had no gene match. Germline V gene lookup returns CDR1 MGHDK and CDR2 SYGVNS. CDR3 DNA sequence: TGTGCCAGCAGTGAATACGGACAGGGTCCGAACACTGAAGCTTTCTTT. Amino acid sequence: CASSEYGQGPNTEAFF.

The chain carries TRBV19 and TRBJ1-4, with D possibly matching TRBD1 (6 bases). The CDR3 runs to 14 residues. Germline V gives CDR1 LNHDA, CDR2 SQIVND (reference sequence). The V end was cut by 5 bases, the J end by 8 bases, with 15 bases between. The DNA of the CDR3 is TGTGCCAGTAGTTTCGGGGGGGCGCAGGAAAAACTGTTTTTT. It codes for CASSFGGAQEKLFF.